This TCR beta chain appears in the sequencing data of a study of blood T cell repertoires in COVID-19. The germline CDR1 and CDR2 sequences are MGHRA and YSYEKL. CDR3 length: 15 amino acids. V gave up 1 base and J gave up 4 bases, with 13 bases separating them. Patients of the Seattle cohort, enrolled during active infection, were followed longitudinally. The method was immunoSEQ multiplex PCR; TCRdb's version includes in-frame clones alone and lacks a portion of them. The sample lists around 340,000 clones; around nine tenths were seen once. J is TRBJ1-2 and V is TRBV4-1; D gene uncertain. The sample was peripheral blood. This sequence was found in a woman in her sixties with COVID-19, enrolled during active disease. CDR3 protein: CASSQGPSASYGYTF. The CDR3 DNA sequence: TGCGCCAGCAGCCAAGGCCCTAGCGCAAGCTATGGCTACACCTTC.